One and the same sample provided the 18 T cell receptor beta chains below, sequenced in a study of OX40 agonist ivuxolimab in advanced cancers. Only in-frame clones appear in the TCRdb table, and some are missing; sequencing was by immunoSEQ multiplex PCR. The sample lists some 50,000 clones; 75% to 90% were seen once. Sequenced material: CD4+ or CD8+ T cells sorted from blood, taken in a trial of the OX40 agonist ivuxolimab. The receptors derive from an adult with an advanced solid tumor such as melanoma, head and neck, liver or kidney cancer.

This chain links TRBV28 with TRBJ2-1; D is perhaps TRBD2 (7 bases). The CDR3 has 14 residues. Trimming pared 9 bases from V and 8 bases from J, leaving 20 bases between. CDR1 and CDR2 from the germline V gene are MDHEN and SYDVKM. CDR3 DNA sequence: TGTGCCAGTCGAAGCGGGACACCTTTGGATGAGCAGTTCTTC. It encodes CASRSGTPLDEQFF.

This clone occurred a few times. The chain carries TRBV28 and TRBJ1-3, with D tentatively TRBD1 (6 bases). The CDR3 loop spans 13 amino acids. Per the germline V gene, CDR1 is MDHEN and CDR2 is SYDVKM. Trimming left V 6 bases short and J 3 bases short, with 9 bases between. CDR3 protein: CASRQGRGNTIYF. The DNA for the CDR3 is TGTGCCAGCAGACAGGGCCGTGGAAACACCATATATTTT.

The V call is TRBV21-1, the J call TRBJ1-1; the DNA was not compared with TRBD1, the D call given in the table. TRBV21-1 constitutes a pseudogene. The CDR3 length is 17 residues. DNA for the CDR3: TGTGCCAGCAGCAAAGCCGGGGGACAGGGGGACAACACTGAAGCTTTCTTT. This gives the protein CASSKAGGQGDNTEAFF.

The chain combines TRBV2 with TRBJ2-1; 7 bases fit TRBD1. In germline, CDR1 is SNHLY, CDR2 FYNNEI. This CDR3 region has 12 residues. V was pared by 6 bases and J by 7 bases, with 3 bases of the junction left unmatched. The CDR3 nucleotides are TGTGCCAGCAGCGGGACAGCTAATGAGCAGTTCTTC. It encodes CASSGTANEQFF.

The rearrangement links TRBV5-4 to TRBJ2-3; 9 nucleotides match TRBD2. Germline lookup yields CDR1 SGHNT and CDR2 YYREEE (reference sequence). Trimming removed 0 bases from V and 7 bases from J; junction bases left unmatched: 6. This CDR3 is 15 amino acids long. As DNA, the CDR3 is TGTGCCAGCAGCTTGGTTGGCAGCGGGGGGAATACGCAGTATTTT. Translating it yields CASSLVGSGGNTQYF. Drawing the rest from reference TRBV5-4 and TRBJ2-3, the complete variable domain is ETGVTQSPTHLIKTRGQQVTLRCSSQSGHNTVSWYQQALGQGPQFIFQYYREEENGRGNFPPRFSGLQFPNYSSELNVNALELDDSALYLCASSLVGSGGNTQYFGPGTRLTVL.

The chain employs TRBV27 and TRBJ2-3; maybe TRBD2 (5 bases). This CDR3 has 16 residues. Germline V gene lookup returns CDR1 MNHEY and CDR2 SMNVEV (reference sequence). Between the trimmed V and J ends, which lost 7 bases and 3 bases, there was a span of 20 bases. CDR3: CASNRVTPGGTDTQYF. In DNA form, the CDR3 reads TGTGCCAGCAATAGGGTCACCCCAGGAGGTACAGATACGCAGTATTTT.

The chain uses TRBV29-1 and TRBJ2-3, with D perhaps assigned TRBD1 or TRBD2 (5 bases each). Germline CDR1 is SQVTM and CDR2 is ANQGSEA. This CDR3 region has 13 residues. Trimming removed 7 bases from V and 3 bases from J, with 14 bases in between. The CDR3 region has the DNA TGCAGCGGCCGAGGGGAAAATACAGATACGCAGTATTTT. It encodes CSGRGENTDTQYF.

The chain couples TRBV5-8 to TRBJ2-2; 9 bases map to TRBD1. From germline, CDR1 is SGHTS and CDR2 YDEGEE. V lost 3 bases, J lost 4 bases, and 4 bases stayed unmatched. The CDR3 totals 15 residues. DNA of the CDR3: TGTGCCAGCAGCTCGGGACAGGGCTTCACCGGGGAGCTGTTTTTT. This codes for CASSSGQGFTGELFF.

This clone was seen a single time. The chain links TRBV2 to TRBJ1-5, with D tentatively TRBD1 (5 bases). This CDR3 contains 14 residues. Germline V lookup: CDR1 SNHLY, CDR2 FYNNEI. As DNA, the CDR3 is TGTGCTACTGCCAGCTCGGGGGTAGATCAGCCCCAGCATTTT. This codes for CATASSGVDQPQHF.

The chain employs TRBV6-5 and TRBJ1-5; D is possibly TRBD1 (5 bases). Germline V gene data show CDR1 as MNHEY and CDR2 as SVGAGI. The CDR3 runs to 15 residues. The V end was cut by 5 bases, the J end by 7 bases, with 18 bases between. The CDR3 here is CASSGEWGEGQPQHF. CDR3 in DNA: TGTGCCAGCAGTGGGGAGTGGGGGGAGGGGCAGCCCCAGCATTTT.

The CDR3 loop reads CASSLAPGQGSSPLHF. The CDR3 DNA reads as TGTGCCAGCAGCTTAGCGCCCGGACAGGGTAGTTCACCCCTCCACTTT. This rearrangement joins TRBV7-9 to TRBJ1-6; 8 bases are a match to TRBD1. The CDR3 totals 16 residues. V dropped 0 bases and J dropped 9; count of bases not matched to a gene: 7. Looked up from germline, CDR1 is SEHNR and CDR2 is FQNEAQ (reference sequence).

The rearrangement uses TRBV7-2 and TRBJ2-5; 8 bases agree with TRBD2. The V segment lost 0 bases and the J segment 3 bases; nucleotides outside the gene matches: 3. The CDR3 contains 15 residues. Germline loops: CDR1 SGHTA, CDR2 FQGNSA. The CDR3 bases are TGTGCCAGCAGCTTAGCTACGCGGGGGGAAGAGACCCAGTACTTC. Translated, it gives CASSLATRGEETQYF.

The chain uses TRBV29-1 and TRBJ2-3, with D perhaps matching TRBD2 (6 bases). Germline V gives CDR1 SQVTM, CDR2 ANQGSEA. V lost 1 base to trimming and J lost 4 bases, with 9 bases between them. The CDR3 is made up of 13 amino acids. CDR3 nucleotides: TGCAGCGTTGAAGTGGCGGGGTCAGATACGCAGTATTTT. It is translated as CSVEVAGSDTQYF.

This rearrangement joins TRBV11-2 to TRBJ1-2; 9 bases map to TRBD1. Germline V gene lookup returns CDR1 SGHAT and CDR2 FQNNGV. With V trimmed by 4 bases and J by 2 bases, 11 bases remained unmatched. This CDR3 is 17 amino acids long. CDR3 sequence reads: CASSSGGTGQGNYGYTF. CDR3 bases: TGTGCCAGCAGCTCCGGAGGCACCGGACAGGGGAACTATGGCTACACCTTC.

The chain links TRBV2 to TRBJ2-2, with D possibly matching TRBD2 (5 bases). Germline V gene lookup returns CDR1 SNHLY and CDR2 FYNNEI. Trimming took off 1 base at V and 5 bases at J, with 8 bases between the two ends. The CDR3 spans 14 residues. CDR3 in amino acids: CASSEGSGTGELFF. The CDR3 DNA is TGTGCCAGCAGTGAAGGTTCGGGGACCGGGGAGCTGTTTTTT.

The chain carries TRBV7-2 and TRBJ2-1, with TRBD2 identical over 12 bases. CDR1 is SGHTA and CDR2 is FQGNSA in the germline V gene. The junction had 3 bases not matched to a gene; V was cut back by 4 bases and J by 5 bases. The CDR3 has 15 amino acids. The CDR3, as DNA: TGTGCCAGCAGCTCCGGACTAGCGGGGAACAATGAGCAGTTCTTC. It codes for CASSSGLAGNNEQFF.

This rearrangement joins TRBV19 to TRBJ2-3, with D tentatively TRBD2 (5 bases). Germline CDR1 LNHDA, CDR2 SQIVND (reference sequence). Trimming stripped 1 base from V and 0 bases from J, with 5 bases between. This CDR3 contains 14 residues. CDR3 residues: CASSIGLSTDTQYF. The CDR3 DNA is TGTGCCAGTAGTATAGGACTAAGCACAGATACGCAGTATTTT.

The J gene is TRBJ1-1, the V gene TRBV6-1; a possible D gene is TRBD1 (6 bases). Trimming left V 5 bases short and J 6 bases short, with 13 bases between. CDR3 length: 13 amino acids. Germline V gene data show CDR1 as MNHNS and CDR2 as SASEGT. The CDR3 DNA reads as TGTGCCAGCAGTATTACAGGGTCCGCTGAAGCTTTCTTT. The encoded protein is CASSITGSAEAFF.